Listed below are T cell receptor beta chains from one sample, sequenced in a study of spatial heterogeneity in lung cancer. Via MiXCR, TCRdb re-called the 5' RACE reads, giving one row per CDR3 protein. The sample has 7,500 or so distinct CDR3 sequences; around 3% are singletons. The sequences come from lung tumor tissue, collected at surgery. The receptors were gathered from a male donor with early-stage non-small cell lung cancer. CDR3s include the opening cysteine and the closing phenylalanine or tryptophan. Each record gives: clone size, J gene, V gene, D gene, CDR3 DNA, CDR3 protein. The D gene is left open where the match is weak. Size tells how often a clone was seen (once, few, many) or the class of an expanded clone, and some rows leave it out.

clone size: medium-sized; J gene: TRBJ2-5; V gene: TRBV14; D gene: NA; CDR3 DNA: TGTGCCAGCAGCCAAGTTCCCGCCGGGGGGACCCAGTACTTC; CDR3 protein: CASSQVPAGGTQYF
clone size: many; J gene: TRBJ2-1; V gene: TRBV5-6; D gene: NA; CDR3 DNA: TGTGCCAGCAGCTTTACAGTGGACGCGGAGCAGTTCTTC; CDR3 protein: CASSFTVDAEQFF
clone size: medium-sized; J gene: TRBJ2-1; V gene: TRBV10-3; D gene: TRBD1; CDR3 DNA: TGTGCCGGCAGGGGGCAGGAGAACAATGAGCAGTTCTTC; CDR3 protein: CAGRGQENNEQFF
clone size: medium-sized; J gene: TRBJ2-3; V gene: TRBV18; D gene: TRBD1; CDR3 DNA: TGTGCCAGCTCACCCGACAGGGCCACAGATACGCAGTATTTT; CDR3 protein: CASSPDRATDTQYF
clone size: many; J gene: TRBJ2-1; V gene: TRBV20-1; D gene: TRBD2; CDR3 DNA: TGCAGTGCTGACCTAGACGGGGGGTACTCCTACAATGAGCAGTTCTTC; CDR3 protein: CSADLDGGYSYNEQFF
clone size: many; J gene: TRBJ2-2; V gene: TRBV11-1; D gene: TRBD1; CDR3 DNA: TGTGCCAGCAGCTCGACAGGGGGCGGCACCGGGGAGCTGTTTTTT; CDR3 protein: CASSSTGGGTGELFF
clone size: medium-sized; J gene: TRBJ1-6; V gene: TRBV27; D gene: NA; CDR3 DNA: TGTGCCAGCAGTTTATTAGGGAGGGAGGCGGTAGAATCACCCCTCCACTTT; CDR3 protein: CASSLLGREAVESPLHF
clone size: many; J gene: TRBJ2-1; V gene: TRBV7-3; D gene: TRBD2; CDR3 DNA: TGTGCCAGCAGCTGGACGACTAGCGGCAAGTACAATGAGCAGTTCTTC; CDR3 protein: CASSWTTSGKYNEQFF
clone size: many; J gene: TRBJ2-2; V gene: TRBV11-2; D gene: TRBD1; CDR3 DNA: TGTGCCATCTCGGGACAGGGTGTGCTCGGGAACACCGGGGAGCTGTTTTTT; CDR3 protein: CAISGQGVLGNTGELFF
clone size: medium-sized; J gene: TRBJ2-2; V gene: TRBV10-2; D gene: TRBD1; CDR3 DNA: TGCGCCAGCAGACTGACAGGGTACGGCACCGGGGAGCTGTTTTTT; CDR3 protein: CASRLTGYGTGELFF
clone size: many; J gene: TRBJ2-7; V gene: TRBV6-2/TRBV6-3; D gene: NA; CDR3 DNA: TGTGCCAGCAGTTTTCCGGGATTCTTCTACGAGCAGTACTTC; CDR3 protein: CASSFPGFFYEQYF
clone size: many; J gene: TRBJ1-2; V gene: TRBV29-1; D gene: NA; CDR3 DNA: TGCAGCGTTCGAAACGGGGGGTATGGCGACACCTTC; CDR3 protein: CSVRNGGYGDTF
clone size: many; J gene: TRBJ2-5; V gene: TRBV13; D gene: TRBD2; CDR3 DNA: TGTGCCAGCAGCCCCCCGGGGGGTACCCAGTACTTC; CDR3 protein: CASSPPGGTQYF
clone size: many; J gene: TRBJ2-5; V gene: TRBV18; D gene: NA; CDR3 DNA: TGTGCCAGCTCACCCAATCGGGCGGGGAGCTTTCAAGAGACCCAGTACTTC; CDR3 protein: CASSPNRAGSFQETQYF
clone size: medium-sized; J gene: TRBJ1-1; V gene: TRBV12-3/TRBV12-4; D gene: NA; CDR3 DNA: TGTGCCAGCATCCCGAGTGGGGGGAACACTGAAGCTTTCTTT; CDR3 protein: CASIPSGGNTEAFF
clone size: many; J gene: TRBJ2-7; V gene: TRBV5-5; D gene: TRBD2; CDR3 DNA: TGTGCCAGCAGCCCGGGGACTAGCGTCGCTTACGAGCAGTACTTC; CDR3 protein: CASSPGTSVAYEQYF
clone size: medium-sized; J gene: TRBJ2-1; V gene: TRBV20-1; D gene: NA; CDR3 DNA: TGCAGTGCTAGCCAGGGGGGGGGAGGGTCGTACAATGAGCAGTTCTTC; CDR3 protein: CSASQGGGGSYNEQFF
clone size: few; J gene: TRBJ2-3; V gene: TRBV14; D gene: NA; CDR3 DNA: TGTGCCAGCAGCCAAGATATTCGGTATAGCACAGATACGCAGTATTTT; CDR3 protein: CASSQDIRYSTDTQYF
clone size: NA; J gene: TRBJ2-6; V gene: TRBV9; D gene: TRBD2; CDR3 DNA: TGTGCCAGCAGCCTTCGGACTAGCGGGGGGGCCTCTGGGGCCAACGTCCTGACTTTC; CDR3 protein: CASSLRTSGGASGANVLTF
clone size: many; J gene: TRBJ1-2; V gene: TRBV5-1; D gene: TRBD1; CDR3 DNA: TGCGCCAGCAGCCGTTACGGACAGGGGGGCGATGGCTACACCTTC; CDR3 protein: CASSRYGQGGDGYTF
clone size: medium-sized; J gene: TRBJ2-5; V gene: TRBV5-1; D gene: TRBD1; CDR3 DNA: TGCGCCAGCCGGGACAGGCCACAAGAGACCCAGTACTTC; CDR3 protein: CASRDRPQETQYF
clone size: many; J gene: TRBJ1-1; V gene: TRBV20-1; D gene: TRBD1; CDR3 DNA: TGCAGTGTTCCGGGACAGGGGTCCACTGAAGCTTTCTTT; CDR3 protein: CSVPGQGSTEAFF
clone size: many; J gene: TRBJ1-5; V gene: TRBV20-1; D gene: NA; CDR3 DNA: TGCAGTGCTAGAGGACCCGACTGGGATCAGCCCCAGCATTTT; CDR3 protein: CSARGPDWDQPQHF
clone size: medium-sized; J gene: TRBJ1-6; V gene: TRBV5-4; D gene: TRBD1; CDR3 DNA: TGTGCCAGCAGCTTGGACAGGGGCGATTCACCCCTCCACTTT; CDR3 protein: CASSLDRGDSPLHF
clone size: many; J gene: TRBJ2-3; V gene: TRBV12-3/TRBV12-4; D gene: TRBD2; CDR3 DNA: TGTGCCAGCACCCTAGGAGCGGTAGCGGGATGCACAGATACGCAGTATTTT; CDR3 protein: CASTLGAVAGCTDTQYF
clone size: medium-sized; J gene: TRBJ2-7; V gene: TRBV3-1; D gene: TRBD1; CDR3 DNA: TGTGCCAGCATTGGACAGGGGGAGTACGAGCAGTACTTC; CDR3 protein: CASIGQGEYEQYF
clone size: NA; J gene: TRBJ1-2; V gene: TRBV6-5; D gene: NA; CDR3 DNA: TGTGCCAGCAGTTACTCGACAGGCGGGGGCGACACCTTC; CDR3 protein: CASSYSTGGGDTF
clone size: many; J gene: TRBJ2-3; V gene: TRBV10-3; D gene: NA; CDR3 DNA: TGTGCCATCAGTGGGAAGTTAGGAGATACGCAGTATTTT; CDR3 protein: CAISGKLGDTQYF
clone size: many; J gene: TRBJ1-6; V gene: TRBV2; D gene: NA; CDR3 DNA: TGTGCCAGCAGTCCCGGACAGTCGGAGCGTTCACCCCTCCACTTT; CDR3 protein: CASSPGQSERSPLHF
clone size: NA; J gene: TRBJ2-1; V gene: TRBV7-9; D gene: TRBD2; CDR3 DNA: TGTGCCAGCAGCACCTCGACTAGCGTCTCCTACAATGAGCAGTTCTTC; CDR3 protein: CASSTSTSVSYNEQFF
clone size: medium-sized; J gene: TRBJ2-2; V gene: TRBV27; D gene: NA; CDR3 DNA: TGTGCCAGCAGTTTATCCCCTAGCGAGGCCCCTAGTACCGGGGAGCTGTTTTTT; CDR3 protein: CASSLSPSEAPSTGELFF